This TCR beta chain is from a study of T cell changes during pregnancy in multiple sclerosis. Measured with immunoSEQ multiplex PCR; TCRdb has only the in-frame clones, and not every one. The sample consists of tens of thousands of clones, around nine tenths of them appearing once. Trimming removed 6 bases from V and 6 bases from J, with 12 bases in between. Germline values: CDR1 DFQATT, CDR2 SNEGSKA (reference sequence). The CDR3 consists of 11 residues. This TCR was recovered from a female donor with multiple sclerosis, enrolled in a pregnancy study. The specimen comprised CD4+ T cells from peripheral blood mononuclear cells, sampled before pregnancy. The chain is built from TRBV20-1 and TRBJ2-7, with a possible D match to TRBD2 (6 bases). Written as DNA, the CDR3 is TGCAGTGCCCGACTAGTCTCCGAGCAGTACTTC. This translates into CSARLVSEQYF.